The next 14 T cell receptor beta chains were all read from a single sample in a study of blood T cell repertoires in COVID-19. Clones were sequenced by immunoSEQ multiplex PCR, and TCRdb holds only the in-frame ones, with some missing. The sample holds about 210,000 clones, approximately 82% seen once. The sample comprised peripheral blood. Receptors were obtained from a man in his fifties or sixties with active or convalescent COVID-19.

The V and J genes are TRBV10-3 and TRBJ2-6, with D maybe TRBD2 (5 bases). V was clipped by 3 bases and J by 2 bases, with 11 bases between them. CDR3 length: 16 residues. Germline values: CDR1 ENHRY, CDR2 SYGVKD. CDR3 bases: TGTGCCATCAGTGAAGCGGTCGGAACTGGGGCCAACGTCCTGACTTTC. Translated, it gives CAISEAVGTGANVLTF.

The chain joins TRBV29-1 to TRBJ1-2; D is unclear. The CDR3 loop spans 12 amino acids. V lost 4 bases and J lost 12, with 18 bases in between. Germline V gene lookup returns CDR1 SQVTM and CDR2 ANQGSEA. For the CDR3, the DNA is TGCAGCGTTGTGGCAGGCTCCGCCTGGGACACCTTC. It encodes CSVVAGSAWDTF.

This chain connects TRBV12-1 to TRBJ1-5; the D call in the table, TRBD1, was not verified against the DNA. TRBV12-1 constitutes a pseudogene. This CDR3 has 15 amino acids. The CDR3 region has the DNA TGTGCCAGCAGCTTTGTCAGGAATAGCAATCAGCCCCAGCATTTT. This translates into CASSFVRNSNQPQHF.

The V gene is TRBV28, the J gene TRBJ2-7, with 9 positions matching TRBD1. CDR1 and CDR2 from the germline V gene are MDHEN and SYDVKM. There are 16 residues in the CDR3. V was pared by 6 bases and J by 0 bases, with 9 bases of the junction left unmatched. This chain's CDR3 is CASRASTGGSSYEQYF. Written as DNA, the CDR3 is TGTGCCAGCAGAGCCTCGACAGGGGGAAGCTCCTACGAGCAGTACTTC.

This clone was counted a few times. The chain's CDR3 is CASSPRGTINEQFF. In DNA, the CDR3 is TGTGCCAGCAGCCCCCGCGGGACCATCAATGAGCAGTTCTTC. The chain links TRBV7-2 to TRBJ2-1, with a tentative D call TRBD2 (6 bases). Trimming cost V 5 bases and J 6 bases, with 14 bases left between them. The CDR3 spans 14 residues. In germline, CDR1 is SGHTA, CDR2 FQGNSA.

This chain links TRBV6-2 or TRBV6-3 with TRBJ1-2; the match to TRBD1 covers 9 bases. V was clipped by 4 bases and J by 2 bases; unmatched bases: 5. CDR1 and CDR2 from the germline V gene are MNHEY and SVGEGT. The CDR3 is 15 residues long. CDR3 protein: CASSSRDRDNYGYTF. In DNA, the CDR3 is TGTGCCAGCAGTTCCCGGGACAGGGACAACTATGGCTACACCTTC.

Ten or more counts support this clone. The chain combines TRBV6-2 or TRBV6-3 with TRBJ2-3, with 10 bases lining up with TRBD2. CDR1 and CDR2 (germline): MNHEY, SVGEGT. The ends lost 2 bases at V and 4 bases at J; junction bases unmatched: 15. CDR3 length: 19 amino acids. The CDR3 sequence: CASSYPLREKRGGADTQYF. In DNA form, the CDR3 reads TGTGCCAGCAGTTACCCCCTTCGCGAGAAGCGGGGGGGCGCAGATACGCAGTATTTT.

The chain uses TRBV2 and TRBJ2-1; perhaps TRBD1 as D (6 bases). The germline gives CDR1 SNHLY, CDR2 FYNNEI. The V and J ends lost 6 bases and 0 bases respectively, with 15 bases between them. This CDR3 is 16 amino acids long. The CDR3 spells CASSPGETGSYNEQFF. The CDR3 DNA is TGTGCCAGCAGCCCAGGGGAGACAGGCTCCTACAATGAGCAGTTCTTC. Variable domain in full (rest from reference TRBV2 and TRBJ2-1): EPEVTQTPSHQVTQMGQEVILRCVPISNHLYFYWYRQILGQKVEFLVSFYNNEISEKSEIFDDQFSVERPDGSNFTLKIRSTKLEDSAMYFCASSPGETGSYNEQFFGPGTRLTVL.

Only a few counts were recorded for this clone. The CDR3 DNA reads TGCGCCAGCAGGTCCGGGGTAAATTCACCCCTCCACTTT. Translation: CASRSGVNSPLHF. The chain links TRBV10-1 to TRBJ1-6; no firm D call. The germline V and J ends were trimmed by 6 bases and 7 bases, with 10 bases remaining between them. CDR3 length: 13 amino acids. Germline V gives CDR1 WNHNN, CDR2 SYGVQD (reference sequence).

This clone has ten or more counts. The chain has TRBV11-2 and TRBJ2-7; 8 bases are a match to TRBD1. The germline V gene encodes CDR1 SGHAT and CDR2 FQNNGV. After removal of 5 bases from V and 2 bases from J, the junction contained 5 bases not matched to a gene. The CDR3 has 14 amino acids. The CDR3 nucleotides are TGTGCCAGCAGCCCGCGACAGGGGCCCTACGAGCAGTACTTC. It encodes CASSPRQGPYEQYF.

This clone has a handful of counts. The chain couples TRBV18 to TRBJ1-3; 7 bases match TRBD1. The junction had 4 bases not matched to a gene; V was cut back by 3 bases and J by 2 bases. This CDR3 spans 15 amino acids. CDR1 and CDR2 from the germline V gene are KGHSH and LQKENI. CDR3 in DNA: TGTGCCAGCTCACCCCCAACAGGGGCTGGAAACACCATATATTTT. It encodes CASSPPTGAGNTIYF.

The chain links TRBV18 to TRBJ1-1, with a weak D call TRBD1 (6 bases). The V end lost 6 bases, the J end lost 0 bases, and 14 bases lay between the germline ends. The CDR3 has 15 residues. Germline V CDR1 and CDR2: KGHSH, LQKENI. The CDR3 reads CASSNWTALNTEAFF. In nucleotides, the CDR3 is TGTGCCAGCTCGAATTGGACAGCCTTGAACACTGAAGCTTTCTTT.

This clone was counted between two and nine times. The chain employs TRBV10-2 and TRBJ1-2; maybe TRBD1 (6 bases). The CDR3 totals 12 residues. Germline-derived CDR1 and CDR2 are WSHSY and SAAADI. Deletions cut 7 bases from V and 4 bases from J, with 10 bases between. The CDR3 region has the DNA TGCGCCAGCACAGGGGACGTCTATGGCTACACCTTC. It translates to CASTGDVYGYTF.

In DNA, the CDR3 is TGTGCCAGCAGCCAAGTGGGACAGAATGAAAAACTGTTTTTT. Its translation is CASSQVGQNEKLFF. V gene TRBV3-1 (or the pseudogene TRBV3-2) combines with J gene TRBJ1-4, with 7 bases fitting TRBD1. The CDR3 covers 14 residues. With V trimmed by 1 base and J by 5 bases, 1 base remained unmatched. Per the germline V gene, CDR1 is LGHDT and CDR2 is YNNKEL (reference sequence).